Below, 13 T cell receptor beta chains from the same sample are listed, as sequenced in a study of control samples from healthy donors and cancer patients. Sequencing used immunoSEQ multiplex PCR; TCRdb keeps in-frame clones, though not all of them. This sample has some 130,000 clones; approximately 90% occur once, and the top ten carry around 2.5%. Sequences were obtained from blood. The receptor set was obtained from a man aged 40-55 years in good health.

This chain connects TRBV13 to TRBJ2-2; D might be TRBD2 (6 bases). Germline assignment: CDR1 PRHDT and CDR2 FYEKMQ (reference sequence). The V gene lost 5 bases and the J gene lost 5 bases, with 12 bases spanning the gap. The CDR3 extends over 14 amino acids. CDR3 sequence: CASSPRLGTGELFF. CDR3 nucleotides: TGTGCCAGCAGCCCGAGACTAGGAACCGGGGAGCTGTTTTTT.

This clone was counted once. The chain uses TRBV5-4 and TRBJ1-2; D might be TRBD1 (5 bases). The CDR3 has 18 residues. The germline V gene has CDR1 SGHNT and CDR2 YYREEE (reference sequence). Trimming pared 1 base from V and 1 base from J, leaving 20 bases between. CDR3 bases: TGTGCCAGCAGCTTGTTTCATGGCCCAGGGAAGGTTAACTATGGCTACACCTTC. Translation gives CASSLFHGPGKVNYGYTF.

V usage is TRBV9 and J usage is TRBJ2-1, with a weak D call TRBD1 (5 bases). Trimming pared 0 bases from V and 10 bases from J, leaving 11 bases between. From germline, CDR1 is SGDLS and CDR2 YYNGEE. The CDR3 contains 13 residues. CDR3 sequence reads: CASSVGQGNEQFF. DNA of the CDR3: TGTGCCAGCAGCGTAGGGCAGGGAAACGAGCAGTTCTTC.

V usage is TRBV25-1 and J usage is TRBJ2-5, with a tentative D call TRBD1 (6 bases). The ends were cut back, 6 bases at V and 5 bases at J, with 19 bases in the middle. This CDR3 is built from 15 residues. Germline assignment: CDR1 MGHDK and CDR2 SYGVNS. This chain's CDR3 is CASSSAQGIQETQYF. Here the CDR3 DNA reads TGTGCCAGCAGCTCGGCCCAGGGGATCCAGGAGACCCAGTACTTC.

The chain recombines TRBV27 with TRBJ1-3; TRBD1 aligns across 11 bases. Germline assignment: CDR1 MNHEY and CDR2 SMNVEV (reference sequence). This CDR3 is 19 amino acids long. V shed 5 bases and J 0 bases; nucleotides not matched to a gene: 12. CDR3 region: CASSATGTGGLFSGNTIYF. Written as DNA, the CDR3 is TGTGCCAGCAGTGCCACCGGGACAGGGGGTCTTTTCTCTGGAAACACCATATATTTT.

This chain links TRBV6-5 with TRBJ2-7; 12 nucleotides line up with TRBD2. Germline trimming cut 7 bases from V and 7 bases from J; bases unmatched to any gene: 8. Germline assignment: CDR1 MNHEY and CDR2 SVGAGI. CDR3 length: 14 amino acids. The CDR3 is CASKLAGGPGEQYF. CDR3 nucleotides: TGTGCCAGCAAGCTAGCGGGGGGGCCGGGGGAGCAGTACTTC.

In its sample, this clone was seen a few times. The J gene is TRBJ1-1, the V gene TRBV7-9; D is unclear. Germline V CDR1 and CDR2: SEHNR, FQNEAQ (reference sequence). The CDR3 runs 14 residues. Trimming cost V 1 base and J 2 bases, with 8 bases left between them. The CDR3 DNA reads as TGTGCCAGCAGCTTAGGGGGAACTAACACTGAAGCTTTCTTT. Translated, it gives CASSLGGTNTEAFF.

The CDR3 protein is CSASRFELDTANTGELFF. As DNA, the CDR3 is TGCAGTGCTAGTCGTTTTGAGTTGGACACCGCGAACACCGGGGAGCTGTTTTTT. The chain is built from TRBV20-1 and TRBJ2-2, with D maybe TRBD1 (5 bases). Trimming took off 3 bases at V and 0 bases at J, with 20 bases between the two ends. The CDR3 loop spans 18 amino acids. Germline V gene data show CDR1 as DFQATT and CDR2 as SNEGSKA (reference sequence).

Comment on this clone: This same CDR3 is encoded by further DNA sequences in the sample. The chain couples TRBV19 to TRBJ1-6, with D possibly matching TRBD1 (6 bases). V was trimmed by 0 bases and J by 9 bases, leaving 6 bases between them. The CDR3 spans 13 residues. Looked up from germline, CDR1 is LNHDA and CDR2 is SQIVND (reference sequence). This chain's CDR3 is CASSIDRGSPLHF. In nucleotides, the CDR3 is TGTGCCAGTAGTATAGACAGGGGTTCACCCCTCCACTTT. Full variable domain (outside the CDR3, taken from reference TRBV19 and TRBJ1-6): DGGITQSPKYLFRKEGQNVTLSCEQNLNHDAMYWYRQDPGQGLRLIYYSQIVNDFQKGDIAEGYSVSREKKESFPLTVTSAQKNPTAFYLCASSIDRGSPLHFGNGTRLTVT.

The V gene is TRBV19, the J gene TRBJ2-3, with D possibly being TRBD1 (6 bases). CDR1 is LNHDA, CDR2 SQIVND, per germline (reference sequence). The CDR3 spans 18 residues. Deletions cut 1 base from V and 3 bases from J, with 20 bases between. In nucleotides, the CDR3 is TGTGCCAGTAGTATAGTCGGGGTTCGGGCAGGGGTGACAGATACGCAGTATTTT. Protein product: CASSIVGVRAGVTDTQYF.

In DNA form, the CDR3 reads TGTGCCAGCAGCTCCTCGGTGGGGCAGTTAAGCTCTGGGGCCAACGTCCTGACTTTC. Translated, it gives CASSSSVGQLSSGANVLTF. J is TRBJ2-6 and V is TRBV13; D possibly corresponds to TRBD1 (5 bases). The ends were cut back, 4 bases at V and 0 bases at J, with 19 bases in the middle. There are 19 residues in the CDR3. Germline-derived CDR1 and CDR2 are PRHDT and FYEKMQ (reference sequence).

The V call is TRBV7-8, the J call TRBJ1-5; D not resolved. Germline CDR1 SGHVS, CDR2 FQNEAQ. This CDR3 comprises 16 residues. Trimming removed 1 base from V and 0 bases from J, with 10 bases in between. The CDR3 DNA sequence: TGTGCCAGCAGCTTAGGGACGAAGTATAGCAATCAGCCCCAGCATTTT. Residues: CASSLGTKYSNQPQHF.

The chain uses TRBV7-2 and TRBJ1-2; 12 positions agree with TRBD1. Germline CDR1 is SGHTA and CDR2 is FQGNSA. The ends lost 7 bases at V and 8 bases at J; junction bases unmatched: 14. The CDR3 is 16 residues long. CDR3 sequence reads: CASTLKPGQGAGGYTF. The CDR3 DNA follows: TGTGCCAGCACCCTTAAACCGGGACAGGGGGCAGGCGGCTACACCTTC. Together with reference TRBV7-2 and TRBJ1-2, the CDR3 gives the full variable domain: GAGVSQSPSNKVTEKGKDVELRCDPISGHTALYWYRQSLGQGLEFLIYFQGNSAPDKSGLPSDRFSAERTGGSVSTLTIQRTQQEDSAVYLCASTLKPGQGAGGYTFGSGTRLTVV.